The next 8 T cell receptor beta chains were all read from a single sample in a study of shared clonotypes between healthy human individuals. This table comes from immunoSEQ multiplex PCR, and its TCRdb copy is limited to in-frame clones, with some not included. The table includes hundreds of thousands of clones, about 80% detected once. Source material: PBMCs. The receptor source for this set is a woman aged 40 to 50 in good health. Some clones in this sample may be carry-over from other donors' samples.

This clone showed up just once. V gene TRBV5-1 combines with J gene TRBJ1-3; D possibly corresponds to TRBD1 (5 bases). The V end was cut by 0 bases, the J end by 5 bases, with 12 bases between. This CDR3 has 15 residues. CDR1 SGHRS and CDR2 YFSETQ come from the germline V gene. The DNA of the CDR3 is TGCGCCAGCAGCTTGGCCGGGTCAGGGAGAAACACCATATATTTT. This gives the protein CASSLAGSGRNTIYF.

The chain carries TRBV7-9 and TRBJ2-7; D is perhaps TRBD2 (5 bases). The CDR3 spans 15 residues. V lost 4 bases, J lost 0 bases, and 13 bases lay in between. Germline values: CDR1 SEHNR, CDR2 FQNEAQ (reference sequence). CDR3 DNA sequence: TGTGCCAGCAGCTCCTCGCGGCTAGCCTCCTACGAGCAGTACTTC. Translating gives CASSSSRLASYEQYF.

This clone was detected once. This chain connects TRBV7-9 to TRBJ2-7; TRBD2 matches 12 bases. Germline V CDR1 and CDR2: SEHNR, FQNEAQ (reference sequence). The CDR3 covers 17 residues. J gave up 6 bases and V 4 bases, and 13 bases lay outside the gene matches. The CDR3 reads CASSSRRLAGEDGEQYF. DNA for the CDR3: TGTGCCAGCAGCTCCCGGAGACTAGCGGGAGAGGACGGCGAGCAGTACTTC.

This clone was detected only a few times. V and J are TRBV5-1 and TRBJ2-1; 13 bases align to TRBD2. The CDR3 spans 15 residues. J was trimmed by 5 bases and V by 4 bases; bases with no gene match: 3. Germline V gene sequence: CDR1 SGHRS, CDR2 YFSETQ. The CDR3 is CASSVLAGGDNEQFF. CDR3 coding DNA: TGCGCCAGCAGCGTACTAGCGGGAGGGGACAATGAGCAGTTCTTC.

The gene calls are TRBV10-2 and TRBJ2-7; D not resolved. The V end was cut by 6 bases, the J end by 0 bases, with 9 bases between. The CDR3 contains 13 residues. The germline CDR1 and CDR2 sequences are WSHSY and SAAADI. The CDR3: CASRDRTSYEQYF. The CDR3 DNA sequence: TGCGCCAGCAGAGACCGAACCTCCTACGAGCAGTACTTC.

Comment on this clone: Other DNA sequences in this sample translate to the same CDR3. The chain recombines TRBV7-2 with TRBJ2-7; 8 nucleotides agree with TRBD2. The germline gives CDR1 SGHTA, CDR2 FQGNSA. After removal of 5 bases from V and 4 bases from J, the junction contained 10 bases not matched to a gene. CDR3 length: 15 amino acids. The CDR3 spells CASSLGAGGQYEQYF. For the CDR3, the DNA is TGTGCCAGCAGCCTGGGGGCGGGAGGCCAATACGAGCAGTACTTC.

The gene calls are TRBV7-9 and TRBJ2-1; 8 nucleotides align to TRBD2. The germline V gene has CDR1 SEHNR and CDR2 FQNEAQ (reference sequence). J lost 3 bases, V lost 2 bases, and 3 bases had no gene match. The CDR3 runs to 15 residues. The CDR3 coding sequence is TGTGCCAGCAGCTTAAGCGGGAGCGACTACAATGAGCAGTTCTTC. Its translation: CASSLSGSDYNEQFF.

V and J are TRBV10-3 and TRBJ2-1; 9 bases match TRBD1. CDR3 length: 15 amino acids. CDR1 ENHRY and CDR2 SYGVKD come from the germline V gene. The trim removed 6 bases at V and 4 bases at J, leaving 7 bases unmatched. The CDR3 DNA is TGTGCCATCAGGCGAGGGACAGGGTCTTACAATGAGCAGTTCTTC. Translation gives CAIRRGTGSYNEQFF.